This T cell receptor (beta chain) appears in the sequencing data of a study of human T cells and chemical hapten exposure. Study overall: The use of 2% DPC on approximately 2 cm by approximately 2 cm of upper inner arm skin constituted sensitization. TCR yield per sample varied, mainly due to pooled library volumes.

Time point of the sample: pre-sensitization, week 0. Sample treatment: therapeutic diphenylcyclopropenone sensitization with weekly scalp DPC. This clonotype has at least ten counts. The library labeled individual cDNA molecules by adding unique molecular identifiers to them. Source study methods: Samples contained a median of roughly 99,000 TCRs, with a range of about 23,224 to 700,000. TCRdb used MiXCR to reprocess the RACE reads, holding one entry per CDR3 protein. The V and J calls were determined by TCRdb, not by the authors. This sample carries fewer than 140,000 distinct CDR3 sequences, around 12% of them seen once, and the ten largest clones take 1.5% to 2%. The CDR3 consists of 14 residues. CDR1 is WSHSY, CDR2 SAAADI, per germline. Trimming left V 5 bases short and J 2 bases short, with 12 bases between.

The sample in question was whole blood, obtained in connection with sensitization to the hapten diphenylcyclopropenone (DPC). This sequence joins TRBV10-2 and TRBJ1-2; perhaps TRBD1 as D (5 bases). This TCR came from a woman between 45 and 65 years old with alopecia areata. Some clones in this sample may be carry-over from other donors' samples. CDR3: CASSPDSGNYGYTF. DNA for the CDR3: TGCGCCAGCAGTCCCGACAGCGGAAACTATGGCTACACCTTC.